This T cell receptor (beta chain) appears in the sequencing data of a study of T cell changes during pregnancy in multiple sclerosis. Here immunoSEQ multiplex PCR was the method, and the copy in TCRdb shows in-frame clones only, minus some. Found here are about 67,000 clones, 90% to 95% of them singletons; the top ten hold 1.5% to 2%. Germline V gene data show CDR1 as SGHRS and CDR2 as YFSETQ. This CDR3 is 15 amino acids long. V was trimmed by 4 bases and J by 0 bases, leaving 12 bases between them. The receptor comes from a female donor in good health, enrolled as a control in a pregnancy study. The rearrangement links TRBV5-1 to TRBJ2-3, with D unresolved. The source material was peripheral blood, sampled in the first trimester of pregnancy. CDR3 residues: CASSDNPTSTDTQYF. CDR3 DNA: TGCGCCAGCAGCGATAATCCTACTAGCACAGATACGCAGTATTTT.